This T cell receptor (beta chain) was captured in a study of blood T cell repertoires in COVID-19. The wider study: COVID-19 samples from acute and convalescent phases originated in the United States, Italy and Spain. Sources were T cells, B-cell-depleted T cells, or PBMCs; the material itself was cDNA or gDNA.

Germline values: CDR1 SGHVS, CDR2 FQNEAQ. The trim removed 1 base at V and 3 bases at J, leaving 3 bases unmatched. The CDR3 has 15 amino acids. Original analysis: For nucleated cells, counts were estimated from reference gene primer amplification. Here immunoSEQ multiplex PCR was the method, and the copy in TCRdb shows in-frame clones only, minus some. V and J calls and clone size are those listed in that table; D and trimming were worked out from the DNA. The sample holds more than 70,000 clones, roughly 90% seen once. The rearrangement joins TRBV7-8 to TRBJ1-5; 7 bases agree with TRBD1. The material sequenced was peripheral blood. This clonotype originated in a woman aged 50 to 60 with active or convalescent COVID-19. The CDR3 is CASSLDGTDNQPQHF. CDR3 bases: TGTGCCAGCAGCTTAGACGGGACAGACAATCAGCCCCAGCATTTT.